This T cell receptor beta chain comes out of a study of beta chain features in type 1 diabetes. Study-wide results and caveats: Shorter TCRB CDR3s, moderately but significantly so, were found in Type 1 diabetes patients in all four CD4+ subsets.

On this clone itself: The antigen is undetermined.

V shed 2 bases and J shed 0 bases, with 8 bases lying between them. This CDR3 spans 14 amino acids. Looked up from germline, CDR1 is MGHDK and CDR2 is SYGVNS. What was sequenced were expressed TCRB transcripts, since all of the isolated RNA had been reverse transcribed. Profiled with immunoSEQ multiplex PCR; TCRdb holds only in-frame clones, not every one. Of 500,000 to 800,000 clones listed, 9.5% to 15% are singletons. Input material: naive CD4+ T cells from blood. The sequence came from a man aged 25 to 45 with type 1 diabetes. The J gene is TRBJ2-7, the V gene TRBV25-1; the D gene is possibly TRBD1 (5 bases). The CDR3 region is CASSEQGSSYEQYF. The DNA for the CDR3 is TGTGCCAGCAGTGAACAGGGAAGCTCCTACGAGCAGTACTTC.